Shown below are 10 T cell receptor beta chains from a single sample sequenced in a study of cytomegalovirus exposure and HLA in healthy donors. PCR was performed using 60 Vbeta and 13 Jbeta primers. Measured with immunoSEQ multiplex PCR; TCRdb has only the in-frame clones, and not every one. The sample has some 200,000 clones, around 64% seen once; the top ten hold roughly 2.5%. Input material: PBMCs. These receptors all stem from a man between 40 and 49 years old in good health and CMV-seropositive.

This chain joins TRBV7-7 and TRBJ2-1, with D possibly being TRBD2 (7 bases). CDR1 and CDR2 (germline): SSHAT, FNYEAQ (reference sequence). There are 14 residues in the CDR3. The V end was cut by 3 bases, the J end by 9 bases, with 15 bases between. The CDR3 DNA reads TGTGCCAGCAGCTTGAACAGGGAGGGCAGTGAGCAGTTCTTC. Its translation: CASSLNREGSEQFF.

The CDR3 DNA follows: TGTGCCAGCAGCTTCACAGGTGTGTACGAGCAGTACTTC. Protein sequence: CASSFTGVYEQYF. The rearrangement uses TRBV7-2 and TRBJ2-7; D is perhaps TRBD1 (5 bases). The CDR3 covers 13 residues. The germline gives CDR1 SGHTA, CDR2 FQGNSA. The V gene lost 3 bases and the J gene lost 4 bases, with 10 bases spanning the gap.

V is TRBV4-3 and J is TRBJ1-4; TRBD1 matches at 7 bases. V lost 1 base, J lost 3 bases, and 2 bases stayed unmatched. Germline values: CDR1 LGHNA, CDR2 YSLEER. The CDR3 consists of 15 residues. CDR3 sequence: CASSQGDSSNEKLFF. In DNA form, the CDR3 reads TGCGCCAGCAGCCAAGGGGACAGTTCTAATGAAAAACTGTTTTTT.

This chain links TRBV5-4 with TRBJ2-3; D is perhaps TRBD2 (5 bases). The CDR3 totals 13 residues. V was trimmed by 2 bases and J by 1 base, leaving 5 bases between them. From germline, CDR1 is SGHNT and CDR2 YYREEE (reference sequence). CDR3 loop: CASSFGGTDTQYF. Written as DNA, the CDR3 is TGTGCCAGCAGCTTCGGGGGCACAGATACGCAGTATTTT.

This clone has only a few counts. The chain joins TRBV19 to TRBJ2-3; D unclear. Germline values: CDR1 LNHDA, CDR2 SQIVND (reference sequence). Between the trimmed V and J ends, which lost 1 base and 2 bases, there was a span of 4 bases. The CDR3 is 13 amino acids. The CDR3 DNA sequence: TGTGCCAGTAGTATAGCGGTCACAGATACGCAGTATTTT. This codes for CASSIAVTDTQYF.

Note on this clone: The same CDR3 arises from other DNA sequences in this sample as well. The rearrangement joins TRBV19 to TRBJ1-1; D remains ambiguous. This CDR3 has 15 amino acids. With 7 bases removed from V and 3 bases from J, the gap between germline ends came to 18 bases. Per the germline V gene, CDR1 is LNHDA and CDR2 is SQIVND (reference sequence). CDR3 coding DNA: TGTGCCAGTACGGCTAAGCTAGAAGAGGACACTGAAGCTTTCTTT. As protein: CASTAKLEEDTEAFF.

The V call is TRBV5-4, the J call TRBJ2-2, with D uncertain. CDR3 size: 13 residues. Trimming left V 2 bases short and J 7 bases short, with 9 bases between. The germline CDR1 and CDR2 sequences are SGHNT and YYREEE (reference sequence). Written as DNA, the CDR3 is TGTGCCAGCAGCTTTGTCCCCCTCGGGGAGCTGTTTTTT. This translates into CASSFVPLGELFF. Drawing the rest from reference TRBV5-4 and TRBJ2-2, the complete variable domain is ETGVTQSPTHLIKTRGQQVTLRCSSQSGHNTVSWYQQALGQGPQFIFQYYREEENGRGNFPPRFSGLQFPNYSSELNVNALELDDSALYLCASSFVPLGELFFGEGSRLTVL.

The chain links TRBV4-1 to TRBJ2-5, with TRBD2 matching over 12 bases. There are 16 residues in the CDR3. Looked up from germline, CDR1 is MGHRA and CDR2 is YSYEKL. V dropped 5 bases and J dropped 5; count of bases not matched to a gene: 9. CDR3 amino acids: CASSKHGLAGQETQYF. The CDR3 region has the DNA TGCGCCAGCAGCAAACACGGACTAGCGGGACAGGAGACCCAGTACTTC.

The sample holds one count of this clone. The CDR3 nucleotides are TGTGCCAGCCGTCAGGGGGCGAATAATTCACCCCTCCACTTT. Translating it yields CASRQGANNSPLHF. The chain uses TRBV2 and TRBJ1-6; 8 bases are a match to TRBD1. The J segment lost 5 bases and the V segment lost 8 bases, leaving 5 bases of the junction unmatched. CDR3 length: 14 residues. Germline V gene data show CDR1 as SNHLY and CDR2 as FYNNEI. Together with reference TRBV2 and TRBJ1-6, the CDR3 gives the full variable domain: EPEVTQTPSHQVTQMGQEVILRCVPISNHLYFYWYRQILGQKVEFLVSFYNNEISEKSEIFDDQFSVERPDGSNFTLKIRSTKLEDSAMYFCASRQGANNSPLHFGNGTRLTVT.

The chain couples TRBV7-9 to TRBJ1-1, with TRBD1 identical over 11 bases. This CDR3 region has 17 residues. Germline-derived CDR1 and CDR2 are SEHNR and FQNEAQ (reference sequence). The V gene end was trimmed by 5 bases and the J gene end by 1 base; junction bases not matched to a gene: 9. CDR3 amino acids: CASSPRGQGAWNTEAFF. The DNA for the CDR3 is TGTGCCAGCAGCCCGCGCGGACAGGGGGCGTGGAACACTGAAGCTTTCTTT. The full variable domain, in which reference TRBV7-9 and TRBJ1-1 provide the parts outside the CDR3, is DTGVSQNPRHKITKRGQNVTFRCDPISEHNRLYWYRQTLGQGPEFLTYFQNEAQLEKSRLLSDRFSAERPKGSFSTLEIQRTEQGDSAMYLCASSPRGQGAWNTEAFFGQGTRLTVV.